This TCR beta chain was sequenced in a study of blood T cell repertoires in COVID-19 (dated by TCRdb to 2018 to 2021). For context, the study as a whole: Samples from collaborators originated in the United States, Italy and Spain and spanned both the acute and convalescent phases of COVID-19. The prospective study material was composed of cDNA or gDNA derived from T cells, B-cell-depleted T cells, or PBMCs. Subjects who had been exposed to COVID-19, were actively infected with it, or had recovered from it provided the deeply sampled blood TCRbeta repertoires that made up the dataset. A freely available public database, intended as a resource for researchers studying the immune response to SARS-CoV-2, is where the repertoires were released. The samples were drawn from two sources: the first 160 participants of the ongoing ImmuneRACE study, and 1,200 or so subjects contributed by 6 global collaborators. A de-identified subject ID, COVID-19 status, age in years and sex were almost always included in the sample metadata. Where available, HLA class I and class II types were obtained from metadata supplied by the sample provider rather than from assay-based typing. Broader findings and caveats from the paper: How much clinical and demographic metadata was included differed by source and by participant, and the metadata was provided uncurated.

Here V drops 0 bases and J drops 0 bases, and the junction holds 5 bases not matched to any gene. Counted from cysteine to phenylalanine, this CDR3 has 16 amino acids. Of the read, only the CDR3 DNA is kept; its 48 bases are in frame from base 1. Via the germline V gene, CDR1 is SGHTA and CDR2 FQGNSA. TCRbeta CDR3 regions were amplified from genomic DNA using the immunoSEQ Assay, a bias-controlled multiplex PCR. The authors processed their data as follows. The number of nucleated cells in each sample was estimated by amplification of reference gene primers within the assay. To quantify the absolute abundance of each unique TCRbeta CDR3 rearrangement, sequence reads were collapsed and filtered. For each sample, productive Simpson clonality was calculated as the square root of Simpson's diversity index across productive rearrangements. TCRdb re-hosts the immuneACCESS table, in-frame sequences only. Its copies lack some clones; in the studies checked, an unresolved V gene accounts for under half of them, and the cause for the rest is not known. D and trimming come from the DNA, and the V and J calls and clone size come from that table. Recorded for this sample are fewer than 250,000 clones; 85% of them occurred a single time. The top ten constitute 0.98% of the sample.

Each collaborating institution followed its own protocols to collect whole blood in K2EDTA tubes. For TCRbeta analysis, collaborator samples were shipped as frozen whole blood, as isolated PBMCs, or as DNA extracted from either sample type. In the case of this clone: No antigen is known for it. No base qualities exist here, and no much larger clone lies one base off it.

The sample consisted of peripheral blood. The chain is made from TRBV7-2 and TRBJ2-7, and 7 junctional nucleotides match TRBD2. The sequence was collected from a man between 35 and 55 years old with acute or convalescent COVID-19. Here is the DNA: TGTGCCAGCAGCTTAGCGGGGGGGGGTATCTCCTACGAGCAGTACTTC. This codes for CASSLAGGGISYEQYF.